The source of this T cell receptor beta chain is a study of response to subunit inactivated influenza vaccine. About this clonotype itself: The antigen is undetermined.

Study outcomes and limitations: The authors put forward the suggestion that each seasonal influenza vaccination may bring in only a limited number of new T cells.

MiXCR was run by TCRdb on the RT-PCR reads, yielding one entry per CDR3 protein. Of around 580,000 distinct CDR3 sequences listed, around 15% are singletons. Germline V gene sequence: CDR1 SGDLS, CDR2 YYNGEE. The V end was cut by 3 bases, the J end by 0 bases, with 12 bases between. This CDR3 is built from 15 residues. The TCR comes from a man aged 50 to 60 who received an inactivated influenza vaccine. V and J are TRBV9 and TRBJ1-1, with D perhaps matching TRBD1 (5 bases). Sequenced here: PBMCs from blood, sampled less than 13 days after vaccination. The CDR3 region has the DNA TGTGCCAGCAGCGAGGAGACAGACCTGAACACTGAAGCTTTCTTT. As protein: CASSEETDLNTEAFF.